This T cell receptor beta chain was sequenced for a study of OX40 agonist ivuxolimab in advanced cancers. Some clones are missing from TCRdb's copy, which holds only in-frame ones; the method was immunoSEQ multiplex PCR. The data contain 45,000 to 60,000 clones, about nine tenths of them singletons. Germline trimming cut 5 bases from V and 4 bases from J; bases unmatched to any gene: 10. CDR1 and CDR2 (germline): SEHNR, FQNEAQ (reference sequence). The length of the CDR3 is 16 residues. This rearrangement joins TRBV7-9 to TRBJ1-5, with 8 bases fitting TRBD1. This sequence was found in an adult with an advanced solid tumor such as melanoma, head and neck, liver or kidney cancer. The input for sequencing was CD4+ or CD8+ T cells sorted from blood, taken in a trial of the OX40 agonist ivuxolimab. The CDR3 DNA follows: TGTGCCAGCAGCCGCGGGACAGGAGGTGGAAATCAGCCCCAGCATTTT. The encoded protein is CASSRGTGGGNQPQHF.